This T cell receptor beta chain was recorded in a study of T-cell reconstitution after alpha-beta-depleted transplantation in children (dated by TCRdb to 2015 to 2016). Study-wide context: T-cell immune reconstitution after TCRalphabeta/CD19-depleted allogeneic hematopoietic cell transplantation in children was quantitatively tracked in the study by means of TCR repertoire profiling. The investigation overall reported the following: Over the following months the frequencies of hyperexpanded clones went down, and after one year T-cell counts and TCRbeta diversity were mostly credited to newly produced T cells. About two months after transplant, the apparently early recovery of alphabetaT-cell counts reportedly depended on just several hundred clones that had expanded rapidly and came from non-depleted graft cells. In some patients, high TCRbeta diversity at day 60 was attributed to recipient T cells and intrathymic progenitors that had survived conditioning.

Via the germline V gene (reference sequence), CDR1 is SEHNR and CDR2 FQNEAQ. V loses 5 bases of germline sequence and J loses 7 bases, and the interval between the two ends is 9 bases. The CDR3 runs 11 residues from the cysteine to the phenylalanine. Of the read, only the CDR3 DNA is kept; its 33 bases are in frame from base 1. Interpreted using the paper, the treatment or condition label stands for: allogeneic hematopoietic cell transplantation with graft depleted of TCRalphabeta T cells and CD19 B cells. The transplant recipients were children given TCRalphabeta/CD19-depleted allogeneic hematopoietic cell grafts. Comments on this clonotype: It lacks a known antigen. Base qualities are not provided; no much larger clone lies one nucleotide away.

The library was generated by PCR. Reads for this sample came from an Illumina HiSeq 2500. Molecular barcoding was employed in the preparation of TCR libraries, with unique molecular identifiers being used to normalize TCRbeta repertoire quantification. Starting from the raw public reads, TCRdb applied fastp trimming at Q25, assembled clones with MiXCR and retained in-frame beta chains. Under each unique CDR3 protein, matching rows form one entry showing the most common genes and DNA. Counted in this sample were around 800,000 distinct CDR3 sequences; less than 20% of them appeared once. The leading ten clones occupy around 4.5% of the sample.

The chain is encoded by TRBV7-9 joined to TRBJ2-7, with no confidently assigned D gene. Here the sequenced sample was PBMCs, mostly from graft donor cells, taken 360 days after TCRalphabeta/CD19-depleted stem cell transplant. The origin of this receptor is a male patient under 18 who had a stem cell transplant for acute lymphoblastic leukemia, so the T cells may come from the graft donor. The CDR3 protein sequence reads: CASSPVLEQYF. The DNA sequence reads TGTGCCAGCAGCCCAGTACTGGAGCAGTACTTC. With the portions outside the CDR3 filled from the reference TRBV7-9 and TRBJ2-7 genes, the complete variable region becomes DTGVSQNPRHKITKRGQNVTFRCDPISEHNRLYWYRQTLGQGPEFLTYFQNEAQLEKSRLLSDRFSAERPKGSFSTLEIQRTEQGDSAMYLCASSPVLEQYFGPGTRLTVT.